This T cell receptor beta chain was found in a study of OX40 agonist ivuxolimab in advanced cancers. Study at large: Ivuxolimab doses were 0.01, 0.1, 0.3, 1.5, 3 or 10 mg/kg every 2 weeks. Checkpoint inhibitors had been given previously to 40% of patients. Regarding the study as a whole: Nonresponders included some who also had low normalized T-cell clonal expansion. Dose levels from 0.1 to 3.0 mg/kg saw CD4+ and CD8+ blood T cells expand clonally by week 6.

With 0 bases clipped from V and 5 bases from J, the junction kept 8 bases outside the gene matches. CDR1 is SGDLS, CDR2 YYNGEE, per germline. The CDR3 sequence is 15 residues long. Turning to this clone: Its antigen is currently unknown.

Sequencing was performed with immunoSEQ multiplex PCR; in TCRdb, only in-frame clones are kept and a portion is missing. Of about 80,000 clones listed, 92% are singletons. The chain has TRBV9 and TRBJ2-7; 7 bases fit TRBD1. This clonotype originated in an adult with an advanced solid tumor such as melanoma, head and neck, liver or kidney cancer. Sequences were derived from CD4+ or CD8+ T cells sorted from blood, sampled in a trial of the OX40 agonist ivuxolimab. CDR3 sequence (DNA): TGTGCCAGCAGCGTAGAGGGGGACAGCCCCAACGAGCAGTACTTC. Protein product: CASSVEGDSPNEQYF.